Listed below are T cell receptor beta chains from one sample, sequenced in a study of CD8 T cells in Susac syndrome. TCRdb fed the immunoSEQ multiplex PCR reads into MiXCR, producing one record per CDR3 protein. The sample yields about 200,000 distinct CDR3 sequences, approximately 95% seen once. What was sequenced was CD4+ T cells from PBMCs. The receptors stem from a human donor in good health. Each CDR3 is given with its conserved first and last residue. A D gene is named only where the DNA matches it firmly. Rows may omit the clone size; those that give it use once, few, many or a size class.

TRBV20-1	TRBJ2-3	NA	NA	CSEGSGGLTDTQYF	TGCAGTGAAGGGAGCGGCGGGCTCACAGATACGCAGTATTTT
TRBV7-2	TRBJ2-1	NA	NA	CASSSDPRNEQFF	TGTGCCAGCAGCTCGGACCCCCGAAATGAGCAGTTCTTC
TRBV20-1	TRBJ2-4	TRBD1	NA	CSASLARTGENIQYF	TGCAGTGCTAGTTTAGCCCGGACAGGCGAAAACATTCAGTACTTC
TRBV11-2	TRBJ1-6	NA	NA	CASSFNSYNSPLHF	TGTGCCAGCAGCTTTAACAGCTATAATTCACCCCTCCACTTT
TRBV9	TRBJ1-5	NA	NA	CASSVQGDNQPQHF	TGTGCCAGCAGCGTACAGGGCGACAATCAGCCCCAGCATTTT
TRBV20-1	TRBJ1-2	NA	NA	CSLHTEVYGYTF	TGCAGCCTACACACGGAGGTCTATGGCTACACCTTC
TRBV20-1	TRBJ1-6	TRBD1	NA	CSAIPGTGASPLHF	TGCAGTGCTATTCCCGGGACAGGAGCTTCACCCCTCCACTTT
TRBV24-1	TRBJ2-1	TRBD2	NA	CATGTSGINEQFF	TGTGCCACGGGGACTAGCGGGATCAATGAGCAGTTCTTC
TRBV30	TRBJ1-5	NA	NA	CAWGTVNQPQHF	TGTGCCTGGGGGACTGTAAATCAGCCCCAGCATTTT
TRBV3-1	TRBJ2-6	NA	NA	CASSQVEARGANVLTF	TGTGCCAGCAGCCAAGTGGAGGCGCGCGGGGCCAACGTCCTGACTTTC
TRBV14	TRBJ1-6	NA	NA	CASSPLVSLHF	TGTGCCAGCAGTCCGTTAGTGTCGCTCCACTTT
TRBV4-1	TRBJ1-2	NA	NA	CASSQGTLGYTF	TGCGCCAGCAGCCAAGGGACCTTAGGCTACACCTTC
TRBV18	TRBJ2-3	NA	NA	CASSPPIGLESDTQYF	TGTGCCAGCTCACCACCGATCGGGTTAGAATCAGATACGCAGTATTTT
TRBV2	TRBJ1-1	TRBD1	once	CASRGDRNTEAFF	TGTGCCAGCAGGGGGGACAGGAACACTGAAGCTTTCTTT
TRBV5-1	TRBJ2-1	NA	NA	CASSSLTGHEQFF	TGCGCCAGCAGCTCCCTGACTGGGCATGAGCAGTTCTTC
TRBV3-1	TRBJ1-3	NA	once	CASSQSGLGNTIYF	TGTGCCAGCAGCCAATCAGGGCTTGGAAACACCATATATTTT
TRBV28	TRBJ2-1	TRBD1	NA	CASSLTGDREQFF	TGTGCCAGCAGTTTGACAGGGGATCGCGAGCAGTTCTTC
TRBV24-1	TRBJ2-6	NA	NA	CATGSTGANVLTF	TGTGCCACAGGGTCCACTGGGGCCAACGTCCTGACTTTC
TRBV29-1	TRBJ1-1	TRBD1	NA	CSVQGAQNTEAFF	TGCAGCGTCCAGGGGGCCCAGAACACTGAAGCTTTCTTT
TRBV3-1	TRBJ2-1	NA	once	CASSQARGNEQFF	TGTGCCAGCAGCCAAGCCCGGGGGAATGAGCAGTTCTTC
TRBV29-1	TRBJ2-5	NA	NA	CSVVGILRTGTQYF	TGCAGCGTTGTGGGCATCTTGCGTACAGGGACCCAGTACTTC
TRBV20-1	TRBJ1-5	NA	NA	CSARGDSSNQPQHF	TGCAGTGCTAGAGGCGACAGTAGCAATCAGCCCCAGCATTTT
TRBV9	TRBJ1-6	NA	NA	CASSVGGTRGDSPLHF	TGTGCCAGCAGCGTAGGCGGGACGCGGGGCGATTCACCCCTCCACTTT
TRBV2	TRBJ2-1	TRBD1	NA	CASTIIRTGDNEQFF	TGTGCCAGCACTATCATTAGGACAGGGGATAATGAGCAGTTCTTC
TRBV28	TRBJ1-4	NA	NA	CASTSPSNEKLFF	TGTGCCAGCACCTCGCCCTCGAATGAAAAACTGTTTTTT
TRBV27	TRBJ1-2	NA	once	CASSARDKAYTF	TGTGCCAGCAGTGCCCGGGACAAGGCCTACACCTTC
TRBV7-2	TRBJ1-2	NA	NA	CASSLLPTTYGYTF	TGTGCCAGCAGCTTACTCCCCACAACTTATGGCTACACCTTC
TRBV19	TRBJ2-5	TRBD1	NA	CASWGQGAGETQYF	TGTGCCAGTTGGGGACAGGGGGCTGGAGAGACCCAGTACTTC
TRBV6-5	TRBJ2-3	NA	NA	CASSSPPGGAQYF	TGTGCCAGCAGTTCGCCCCCGGGCGGGGCGCAGTATTTT
TRBV20-1	TRBJ2-1	NA	NA	CSALVPYNEQFF	TGCAGTGCCCTAGTCCCCTACAATGAGCAGTTCTTC
TRBV29-1	TRBJ1-1	NA	NA	CSVENAREAFF	TGCAGCGTTGAAAACGCGAGGGAGGCTTTCTTT
TRBV4-3	TRBJ2-1	NA	NA	CASSSRFYSGDEQFF	TGCGCCAGCAGCTCCCGATTCTACTCTGGGGATGAGCAGTTCTTC
TRBV6-5	TRBJ2-3	NA	NA	CASSYLTETSSTDTQYF	TGTGCCAGCAGTTACTTGACAGAAACTTCTAGCACAGATACGCAGTATTTT
TRBV5-1	TRBJ2-5	TRBD2	NA	CASRPGLAGGEETQYF	TGCGCCAGCAGACCTGGACTAGCGGGAGGGGAGGAGACCCAGTACTTC
TRBV24-1	TRBJ2-5	TRBD2	NA	CATSEPLAGVGETQYF	TGTGCCACCAGTGAACCACTAGCGGGAGTAGGGGAGACCCAGTACTTC
TRBV7-2	TRBJ2-1	NA	NA	CASSPSRYNEQFF	TGTGCCAGCAGCCCTTCCCGGTACAATGAGCAGTTCTTC
TRBV2	TRBJ2-7	TRBD1	NA	CASSPTGTGLEQYF	TGTGCCAGCAGCCCAACCGGGACAGGGCTCGAGCAGTACTTC
TRBV5-1	TRBJ1-6	TRBD1	NA	CASSSNLDRELSPLHF	TGCGCCAGCAGCTCGAACCTTGACAGGGAATTATCACCCCTCCACTTT
TRBV18	TRBJ2-1	TRBD1	NA	CASSPWDRVLPNEQFF	TGTGCCAGCTCACCCTGGGACAGGGTCCTGCCCAATGAGCAGTTCTTC